This T cell receptor beta chain was identified in a study of T-cell memory formation after mild COVID-19. Worth noting for this clonotype: Antigen specificity is unknown.

Study-wide results and caveats: Cross-reactive memory appears to have joined, as suggested by some responding clones showing up in pre-infection memory. Most CD4+ clones that shrank were in CM and EM, while CD8+ ones turned up in EMRA. Proof of SARS-CoV-2 specificity was absent for the second-wave clones that crested on day 37.

5'RACE with constant-segment primers yielded barcoded, UMI-tagged TCR alpha and TCR beta cDNA libraries. MiXCR, applied by TCRdb to the 5' RACE reads, yields one record per CDR3 protein. There are roughly 310,000 distinct CDR3 sequences in the sample; about a sixth occur only once, and about a fifth lies in the top ten. The sample consisted of PBMCs or a T cell subset sorted from them (not recorded which). This TCR derives from a young man who had mild COVID-19 (a few samples of this study predate the infection). Cell type and time point are not known.

The CDR3 DNA reads TGTGCCAGCAGCCAGAGCCGGGACACCCCGCCCGAGCAGTACGTC. It encodes CASSQSRDTPPEQYV. The chain has TRBV7-8 and TRBJ2-7; tentative D call: TRBD1 (6 bases). The germline CDR1 and CDR2 sequences are SGHVS and FQNEAQ. The CDR3 is 15 residues long. V gave up 5 bases and J gave up 6 bases, with 20 bases separating them.